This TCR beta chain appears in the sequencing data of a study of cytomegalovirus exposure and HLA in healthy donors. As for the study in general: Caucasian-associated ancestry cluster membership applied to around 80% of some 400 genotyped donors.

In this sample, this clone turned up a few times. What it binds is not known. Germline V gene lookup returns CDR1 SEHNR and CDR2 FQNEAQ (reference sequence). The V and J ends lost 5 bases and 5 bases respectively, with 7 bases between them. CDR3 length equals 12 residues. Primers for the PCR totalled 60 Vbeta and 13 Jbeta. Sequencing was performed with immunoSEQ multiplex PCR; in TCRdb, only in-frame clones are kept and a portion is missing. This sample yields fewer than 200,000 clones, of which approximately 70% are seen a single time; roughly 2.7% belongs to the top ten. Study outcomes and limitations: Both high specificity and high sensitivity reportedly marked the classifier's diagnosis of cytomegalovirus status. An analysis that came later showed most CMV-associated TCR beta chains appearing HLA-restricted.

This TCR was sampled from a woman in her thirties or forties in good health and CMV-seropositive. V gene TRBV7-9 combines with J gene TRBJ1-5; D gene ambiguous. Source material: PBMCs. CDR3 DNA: TGTGCCAGCAGCCGGGATGATCAGCCCCAGCATTTT. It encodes CASSRDDQPQHF.